One T cell receptor (beta chain) is described in this entry. A much larger clone sits a single nucleotide away, making a read error possible. Germline V gene data show CDR1 as SGHAT and CDR2 as FQNNGV. J gave up 5 bases and V 2 bases, and 8 bases lay outside the gene matches. CDR3 length: 16 amino acids. CDR3 and TCR beta VDJ profiling relied on a genomic DNA template. TCRdb processed the reads anew with MiXCR; each CDR3 protein has one entry. The data contain over 100,000 distinct CDR3 sequences, around 41% of them singletons. This entry comes from a study of CD8+CD57+ T cells in acquired aplastic anemia. Study in general: Sorting CD4+ and CD8+ cells gave DNA averaging approximately 2.9 ug. Some 10 million reads were obtained on average for healthy donor CD4+ cells.

The sample consisted of sorted CD4+, CD8+, or CD8+CD57+ T cells (not recorded which) from PBMCs. This TCR derives from a human donor in good health, serving as a control. V is TRBV11-2 and J is TRBJ2-5; 10 nucleotides match TRBD2. CDR3 sequence: CASSLLSGGAAETQYF. As DNA, the CDR3 is TGTGCCAGCAGCTTATTGAGCGGGGGGGCCGCGGAGACCCAGTACTTC.